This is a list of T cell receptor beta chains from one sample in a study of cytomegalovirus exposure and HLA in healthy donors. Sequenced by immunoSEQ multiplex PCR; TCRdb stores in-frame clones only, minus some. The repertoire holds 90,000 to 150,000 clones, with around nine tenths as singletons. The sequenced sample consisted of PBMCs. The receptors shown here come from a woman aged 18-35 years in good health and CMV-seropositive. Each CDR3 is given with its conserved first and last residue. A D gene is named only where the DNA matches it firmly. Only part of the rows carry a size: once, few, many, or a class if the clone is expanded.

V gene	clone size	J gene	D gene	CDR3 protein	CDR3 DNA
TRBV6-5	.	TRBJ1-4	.	CASKTGWSNEKLFF	TGTGCCAGCAAGACCGGGTGGTCTAATGAAAAACTGTTTTTT
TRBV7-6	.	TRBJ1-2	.	CASSPENGEQRGYTF	TGTGCCAGCAGCCCTGAGAATGGGGAGCAAAGGGGCTACACCTTC
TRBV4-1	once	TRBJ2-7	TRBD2	CASSQGVAGVYEQYF	TGCGCCAGCAGCCAAGGGGTAGCGGGCGTCTACGAGCAGTACTTC
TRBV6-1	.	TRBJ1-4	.	CASRRIPSEKLFF	TGTGCCAGCAGGAGAATACCGAGTGAAAAACTGTTTTTT
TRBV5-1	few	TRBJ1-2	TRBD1	CASSLATTGTSGYTF	TGCGCCAGCAGCTTGGCCACGACAGGGACGAGCGGCTACACCTTC
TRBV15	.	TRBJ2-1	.	CATSRDRVGNEQFF	TGTGCCACCAGCAGAGACAGGGTAGGCAATGAGCAGTTCTTC
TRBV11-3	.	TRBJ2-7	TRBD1	CASSSPISTGDYEQYF	TGTGCCAGCAGCTCGCCAATTTCGACAGGGGACTACGAGCAGTACTTC
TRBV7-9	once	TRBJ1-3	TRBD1	CASSWTGGDSGNTIYF	TGTGCCAGCAGCTGGACAGGGGGCGACTCTGGAAACACCATATATTTT
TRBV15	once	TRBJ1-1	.	CATSAGYTEAFF	TGTGCCACCAGTGCGGGGTACACTGAAGCTTTCTTT
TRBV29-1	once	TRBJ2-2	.	CSVEPGFTGELFF	TGCAGCGTTGAACCGGGATTCACCGGGGAGCTGTTTTTT
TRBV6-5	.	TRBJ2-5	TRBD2	CASSYFPAGGTQYF	TGTGCCAGCAGTTACTTCCCAGCGGGAGGGACCCAGTACTTC
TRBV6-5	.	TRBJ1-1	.	CASSLSGKNAEAFF	TGTGCCAGCAGTCTGTCAGGGAAGAACGCTGAAGCTTTCTTT
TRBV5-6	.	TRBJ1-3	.	CASSSAPSSGNTIYF	TGTGCCAGCAGCTCCGCACCCAGCTCTGGAAACACCATATATTTT
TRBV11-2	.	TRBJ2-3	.	CASSMDSWPTDTQYF	TGTGCCAGCAGCATGGACTCCTGGCCCACAGATACGCAGTATTTT